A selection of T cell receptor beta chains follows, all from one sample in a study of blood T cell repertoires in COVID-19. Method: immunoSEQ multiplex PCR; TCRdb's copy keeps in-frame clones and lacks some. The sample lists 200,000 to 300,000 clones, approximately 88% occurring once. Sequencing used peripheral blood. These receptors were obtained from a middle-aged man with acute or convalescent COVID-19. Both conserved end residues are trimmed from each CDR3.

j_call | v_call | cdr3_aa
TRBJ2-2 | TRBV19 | ASSGTEATGELF
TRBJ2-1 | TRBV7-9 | ASTSREPSGGNKQF
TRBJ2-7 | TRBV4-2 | ASSLRLREIYEQY
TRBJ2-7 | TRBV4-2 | ASSLSPSPSGYYEQY
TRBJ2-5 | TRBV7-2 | ASSLSGTSRVETQY
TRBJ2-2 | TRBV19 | ASVGDTGELF
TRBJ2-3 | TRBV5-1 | ASSITGTLNQDTQY
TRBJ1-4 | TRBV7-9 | ASSLVLAGLAGKLF
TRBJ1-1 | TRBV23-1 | ASSQSRTGTEAF
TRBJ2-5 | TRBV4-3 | ASSQDTLAGRETQY
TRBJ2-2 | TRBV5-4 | ASSPRVNTGELF
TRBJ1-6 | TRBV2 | ASSSLRTGSNSPLH
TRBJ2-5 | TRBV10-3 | AIRDRDSYQETQY
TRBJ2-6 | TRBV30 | AWSVHYLSSGANVLT
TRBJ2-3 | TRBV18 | ASSPPFPGQPVH
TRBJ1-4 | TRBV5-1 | ASSFLGGTNEKLF
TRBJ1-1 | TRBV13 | ASSPRTVNTEAF
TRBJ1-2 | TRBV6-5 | ASSYNDKDGYT
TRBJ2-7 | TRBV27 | ASSRGQGYEQY
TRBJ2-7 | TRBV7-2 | ASSLEWRREQY
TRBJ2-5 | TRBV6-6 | ASSYRGAGGAETQY
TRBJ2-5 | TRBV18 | ASSPNSAQETQY
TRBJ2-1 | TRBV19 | ASSRRGNINEQF
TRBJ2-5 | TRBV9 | ASSQHGEQETQY
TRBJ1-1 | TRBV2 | ASSELGQRHTEAF
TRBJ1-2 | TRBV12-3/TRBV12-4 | ASSLGRGDGYT
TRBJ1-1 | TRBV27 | ASRLKGAAEAF
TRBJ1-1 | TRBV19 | ASSTTGGFTEAF
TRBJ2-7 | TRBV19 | ASSPLRAGLADYEQY
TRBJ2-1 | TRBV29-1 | SVEGTSGSNEQF
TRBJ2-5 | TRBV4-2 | ASSQVLRDTEQISQY
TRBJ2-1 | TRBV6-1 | ASSEGPYNEQF
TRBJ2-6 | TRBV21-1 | ASSKARGRETHPPSGANVLT
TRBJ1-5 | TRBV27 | ASRGTGSNQPQH
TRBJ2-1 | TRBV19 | ASSMEQGRHEQF
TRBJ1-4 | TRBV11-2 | ASSLGGFFNEKLF
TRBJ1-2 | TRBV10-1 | ASSPSTGSLNGYT
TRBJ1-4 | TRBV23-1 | ASSQRDRVRKLF
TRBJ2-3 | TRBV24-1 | ATSESIAGVGDTQY
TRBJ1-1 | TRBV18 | ASSPRAGSEAF
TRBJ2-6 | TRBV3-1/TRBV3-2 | ASSPGGGNVLT
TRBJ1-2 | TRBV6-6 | ASSTRTANYGYT
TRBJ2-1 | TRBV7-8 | ASSQRTSRYNEQF
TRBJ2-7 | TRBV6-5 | ASSFLDEQY
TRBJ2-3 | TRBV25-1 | ASSVTGIGDTQY
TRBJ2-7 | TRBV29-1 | SVEDLSSSYEQY
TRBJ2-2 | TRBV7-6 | ASRRGRTNTGELF
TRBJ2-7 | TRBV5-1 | ASRRRALSYEQY
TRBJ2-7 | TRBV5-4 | ASRSGNSYEQY
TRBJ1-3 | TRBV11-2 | ASSSGQGGNTIY
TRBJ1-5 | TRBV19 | ASSIGQNQPQH
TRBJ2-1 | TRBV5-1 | ASSSLATSYNEQF
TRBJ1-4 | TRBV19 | ASSPQTASATNEKLF
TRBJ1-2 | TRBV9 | ASSVAASIYGYT
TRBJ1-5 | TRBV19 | ASSQQDSNQPQH
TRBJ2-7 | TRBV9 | ASSPGQEPYEQY
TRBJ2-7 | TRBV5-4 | ASSGTSGILSAQY
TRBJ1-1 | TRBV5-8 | ASSLEHGSTEAF